Following are 8 T cell receptor beta chains from one sample sequenced in a study of CD8 T cells in Susac syndrome. An input of roughly 0.5 to 1 ug of RNA was subjected to reverse transcription using random hexamers. TCRdb re-called the immunoSEQ multiplex PCR reads with MiXCR, one entry per CDR3 protein. Of about 400,000 distinct CDR3 sequences in the sample, around 83% were seen once. The source material was CD8+ T cells from PBMCs. These receptors were collected from a human donor with multiple sclerosis.

The rearrangement links TRBV5-1 to TRBJ2-1; 7 bases are a match to TRBD2. The length of the CDR3 is 17 residues. J gave up 3 bases and V 0 bases, and 9 bases lay outside the gene matches. In germline, CDR1 is SGHRS, CDR2 YFSETQ. The CDR3 loop reads CASSLDILGGSYNEQFF. CDR3 nucleotide sequence: TGCGCCAGCAGCTTGGACATTTTGGGGGGGAGCTACAATGAGCAGTTCTTC.

The V call is TRBV5-4, the J call TRBJ2-3; D call uncertain. Germline CDR1 SGHNT, CDR2 YYREEE (reference sequence). The CDR3 is 12 residues long. V shed 3 bases and J shed 6 bases, with 8 bases lying between them. The CDR3, as DNA: TGTGCCAGCAGCTCGTCCCTGGATACGCAGTATTTT. This gives the protein CASSSSLDTQYF.

The rearrangement uses TRBV29-1 and TRBJ1-1; tentatively, D is TRBD1 (6 bases). The CDR3 totals 12 residues. Germline loops: CDR1 SQVTM, CDR2 ANQGSEA. V gave up 1 base and J gave up 6 bases, with 9 bases separating them. The CDR3 DNA reads TGCAGCGTTGAAGGGACAGACCCTGAAGCTTTCTTT. Its protein is CSVEGTDPEAFF.

This clonotype showed up just once. V and J are TRBV28 and TRBJ1-5; 10 bases match TRBD1. J gave up 5 bases and V 8 bases, and 6 bases lay outside the gene matches. Germline CDR1 is MDHEN and CDR2 is SYDVKM. CDR3 size: 14 residues. The CDR3 protein is CASVTGTGDQPQHF. DNA of the CDR3: TGTGCCAGCGTGACTGGGACAGGGGATCAGCCCCAGCATTTT.

V and J are TRBV5-1 and TRBJ2-7, with TRBD2 matching over 9 bases. This CDR3 spans 17 amino acids. The germline gives CDR1 SGHRS, CDR2 YFSETQ. V gave up 0 bases and J gave up 4 bases; unmatched junction bases: 11. The CDR3: CASSLDGKTSGFYEQYF. CDR3 DNA: TGCGCCAGCAGCTTGGATGGGAAGACTAGCGGTTTTTACGAGCAGTACTTC.

J is TRBJ1-2 and V is TRBV12-3 or TRBV12-4; 7 positions match TRBD1. Trimming cost V 2 bases and J 5 bases; bases outside gene matches: 5. The CDR3 length is 14 residues. In DNA form, the CDR3 reads TGTGCCAGCAGTTTAACAGGGGATATTTATGGCTACACCTTC. Translated: CASSLTGDIYGYTF.

This chain connects TRBV19 to TRBJ1-1, with 7 bases identical to TRBD1. Trimming at V came to 6 bases and at J to 11 bases, leaving 12 bases not matched to a gene. This CDR3 is 13 amino acids long. CDR1 is LNHDA, CDR2 SQIVND, per germline (reference sequence). CDR3 amino acids: CASRPDREYGAFF. The CDR3 nucleotides are TGTGCCAGTAGGCCAGACAGGGAGTACGGGGCTTTCTTT.

This sequence joins TRBV7-9 and TRBJ2-1; 13 bases are shared with TRBD2. Germline V lookup: CDR1 SEHNR, CDR2 FQNEAQ (reference sequence). Germline trimming cut 5 bases from V and 8 bases from J; bases unmatched to any gene: 15. The CDR3 is 18 residues long. CDR3 sequence: CASSPRPETSGGLHEQFF. The CDR3 DNA follows: TGTGCCAGCAGCCCCCGGCCCGAGACTAGCGGGGGGTTACATGAGCAGTTCTTC.